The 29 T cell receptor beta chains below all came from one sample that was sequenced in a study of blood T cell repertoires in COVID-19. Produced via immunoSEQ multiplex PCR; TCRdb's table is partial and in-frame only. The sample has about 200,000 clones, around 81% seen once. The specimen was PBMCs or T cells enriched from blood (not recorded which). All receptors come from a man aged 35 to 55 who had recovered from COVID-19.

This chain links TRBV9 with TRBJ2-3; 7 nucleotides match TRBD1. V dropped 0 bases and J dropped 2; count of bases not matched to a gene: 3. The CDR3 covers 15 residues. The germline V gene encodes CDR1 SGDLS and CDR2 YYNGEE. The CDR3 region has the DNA TGTGCCAGCAGCGTAGAGGGGGCCCCCACAGATACGCAGTATTTT. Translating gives CASSVEGAPTDTQYF.

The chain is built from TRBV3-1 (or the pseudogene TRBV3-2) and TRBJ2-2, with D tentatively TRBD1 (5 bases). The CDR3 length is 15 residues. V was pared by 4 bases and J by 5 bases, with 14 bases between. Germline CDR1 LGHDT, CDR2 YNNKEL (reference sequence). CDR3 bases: TGTGCCAGCAGCCGCTCCGGGCGGACAACCGGGGAGCTGTTTTTT. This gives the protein CASSRSGRTTGELFF.

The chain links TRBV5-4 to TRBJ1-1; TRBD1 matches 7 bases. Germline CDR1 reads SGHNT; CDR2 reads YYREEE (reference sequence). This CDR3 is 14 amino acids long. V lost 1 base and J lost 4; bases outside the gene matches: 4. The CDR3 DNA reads TGTGCCAGCAGCTTGATATCAGGGGGCACTGAAGCTTTCTTT. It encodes CASSLISGGTEAFF.

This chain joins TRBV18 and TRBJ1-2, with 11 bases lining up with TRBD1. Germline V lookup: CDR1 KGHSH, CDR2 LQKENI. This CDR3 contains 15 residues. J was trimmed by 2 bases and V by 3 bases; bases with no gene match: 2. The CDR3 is CASSPGTGGNYGYTF. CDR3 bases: TGTGCCAGCTCACCCGGGACAGGGGGAAACTATGGCTACACCTTC.

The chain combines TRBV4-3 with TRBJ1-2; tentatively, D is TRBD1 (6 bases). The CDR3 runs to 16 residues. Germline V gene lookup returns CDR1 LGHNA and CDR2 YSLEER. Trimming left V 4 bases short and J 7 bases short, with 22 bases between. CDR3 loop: CASSLSVRDTVSGYTF. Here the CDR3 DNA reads TGCGCCAGCAGCCTTTCGGTCCGGGACACCGTTTCTGGCTACACCTTC.

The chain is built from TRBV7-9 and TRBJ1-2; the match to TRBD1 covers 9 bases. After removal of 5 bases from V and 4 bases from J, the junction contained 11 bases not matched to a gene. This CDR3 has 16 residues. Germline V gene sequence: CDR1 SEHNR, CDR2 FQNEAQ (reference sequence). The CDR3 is CASSAGQGRFGYGYTF. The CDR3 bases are TGTGCCAGCAGCGCCGGACAGGGGAGGTTTGGCTATGGCTACACCTTC.

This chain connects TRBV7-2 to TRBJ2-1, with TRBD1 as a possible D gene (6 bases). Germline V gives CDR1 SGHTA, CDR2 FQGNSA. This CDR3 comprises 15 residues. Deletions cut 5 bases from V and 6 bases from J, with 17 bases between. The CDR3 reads CASSHGDNPINEQFF. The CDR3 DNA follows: TGTGCCAGCAGCCACGGGGACAACCCCATCAATGAGCAGTTCTTC. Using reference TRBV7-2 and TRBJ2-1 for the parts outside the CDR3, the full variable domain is GAGVSQSPSNKVTEKGKDVELRCDPISGHTALYWYRQSLGQGLEFLIYFQGNSAPDKSGLPSDRFSAERTGGSVSTLTIQRTQQEDSAVYLCASSHGDNPINEQFFGPGTRLTVL.

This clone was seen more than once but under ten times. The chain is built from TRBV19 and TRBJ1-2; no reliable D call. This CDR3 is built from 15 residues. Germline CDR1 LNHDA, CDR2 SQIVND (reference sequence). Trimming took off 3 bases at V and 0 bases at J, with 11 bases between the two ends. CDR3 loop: CASSITHTPNYGYTF. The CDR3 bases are TGTGCCAGTAGTATTACGCACACCCCTAACTATGGCTACACCTTC.

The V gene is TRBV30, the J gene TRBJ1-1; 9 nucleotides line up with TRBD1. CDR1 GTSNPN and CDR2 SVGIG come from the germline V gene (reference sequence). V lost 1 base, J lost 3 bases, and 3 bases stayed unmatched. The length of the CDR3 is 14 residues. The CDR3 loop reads CAWSDDRGDTEAFF. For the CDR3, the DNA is TGTGCCTGGAGTGATGACAGGGGGGACACTGAAGCTTTCTTT.

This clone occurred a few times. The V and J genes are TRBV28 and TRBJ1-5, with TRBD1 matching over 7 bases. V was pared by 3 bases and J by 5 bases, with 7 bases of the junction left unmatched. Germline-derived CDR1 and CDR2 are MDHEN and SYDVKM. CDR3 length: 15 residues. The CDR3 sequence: CASSFRYRGDQPQHF. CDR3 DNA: TGTGCCAGCAGTTTCCGATACAGGGGAGATCAGCCCCAGCATTTT.

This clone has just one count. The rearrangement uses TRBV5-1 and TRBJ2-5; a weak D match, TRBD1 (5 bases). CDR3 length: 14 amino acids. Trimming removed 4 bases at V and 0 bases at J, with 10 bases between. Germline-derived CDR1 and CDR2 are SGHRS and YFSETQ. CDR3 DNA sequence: TGCGCCAGCAGCCGCGACAGCAACCAAGAGACCCAGTACTTC. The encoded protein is CASSRDSNQETQYF.

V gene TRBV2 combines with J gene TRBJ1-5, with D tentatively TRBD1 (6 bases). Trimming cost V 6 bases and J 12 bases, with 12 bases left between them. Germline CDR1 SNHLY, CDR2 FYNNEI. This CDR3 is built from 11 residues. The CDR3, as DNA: TGTGCCAGCAGAGGGACACACCGCCAGCATTTT. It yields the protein CASRGTHRQHF.

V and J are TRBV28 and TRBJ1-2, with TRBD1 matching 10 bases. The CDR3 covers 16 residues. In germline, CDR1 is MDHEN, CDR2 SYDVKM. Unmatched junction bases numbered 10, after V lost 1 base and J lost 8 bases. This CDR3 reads CASSLSTDRGLRGYTF. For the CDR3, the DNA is TGTGCCAGCAGTTTATCGACCGACAGGGGGCTAAGAGGCTACACCTTC.

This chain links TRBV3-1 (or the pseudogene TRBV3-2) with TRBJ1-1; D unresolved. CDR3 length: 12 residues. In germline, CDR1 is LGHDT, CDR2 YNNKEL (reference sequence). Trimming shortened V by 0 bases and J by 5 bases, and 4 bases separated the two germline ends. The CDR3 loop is CASSQDSTEAFF. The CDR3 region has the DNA TGTGCCAGCAGCCAAGATAGTACTGAAGCTTTCTTT.

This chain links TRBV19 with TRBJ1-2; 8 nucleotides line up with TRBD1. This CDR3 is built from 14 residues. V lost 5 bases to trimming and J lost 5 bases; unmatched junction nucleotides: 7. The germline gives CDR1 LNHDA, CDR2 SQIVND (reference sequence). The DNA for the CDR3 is TGTGCCAGTAGTTCCCTGGGACAGGTTTATGGCTACACCTTC. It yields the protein CASSSLGQVYGYTF.

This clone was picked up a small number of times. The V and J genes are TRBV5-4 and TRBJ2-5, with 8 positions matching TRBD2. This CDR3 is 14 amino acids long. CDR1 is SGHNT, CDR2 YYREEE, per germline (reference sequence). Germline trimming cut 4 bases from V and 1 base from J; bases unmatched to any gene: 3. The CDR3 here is CASSEGLAQETQYF. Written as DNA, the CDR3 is TGTGCCAGCAGCGAAGGACTAGCCCAAGAGACCCAGTACTTC.

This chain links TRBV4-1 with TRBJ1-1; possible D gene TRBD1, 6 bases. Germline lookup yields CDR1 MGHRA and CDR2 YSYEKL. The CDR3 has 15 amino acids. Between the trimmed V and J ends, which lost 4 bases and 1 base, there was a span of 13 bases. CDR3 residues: CASSPSLTGNTEAFF. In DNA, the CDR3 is TGCGCCAGCAGCCCCTCCCTGACAGGGAACACTGAAGCTTTCTTT.

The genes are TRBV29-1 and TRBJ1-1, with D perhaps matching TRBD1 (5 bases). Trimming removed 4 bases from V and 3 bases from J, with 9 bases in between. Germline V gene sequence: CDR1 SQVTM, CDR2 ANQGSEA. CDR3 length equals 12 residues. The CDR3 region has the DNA TGCAGCGTTGGGGACTTCGACACTGAAGCTTTCTTT. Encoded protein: CSVGDFDTEAFF.

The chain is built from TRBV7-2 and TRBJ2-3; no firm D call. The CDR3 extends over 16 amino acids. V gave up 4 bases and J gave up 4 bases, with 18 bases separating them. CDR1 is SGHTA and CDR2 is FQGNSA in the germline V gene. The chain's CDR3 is CASSSGSRYSSDTQYF. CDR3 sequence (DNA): TGTGCCAGCAGCTCCGGGTCCCGATATTCCTCAGATACGCAGTATTTT.

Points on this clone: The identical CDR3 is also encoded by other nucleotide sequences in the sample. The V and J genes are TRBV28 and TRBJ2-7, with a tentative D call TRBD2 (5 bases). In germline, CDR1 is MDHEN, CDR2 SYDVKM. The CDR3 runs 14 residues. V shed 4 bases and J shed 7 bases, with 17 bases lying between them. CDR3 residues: CASSSETGSWEQYF. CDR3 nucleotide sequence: TGTGCCAGCAGTTCGGAGACGGGATCCTGGGAGCAGTACTTC.

The DNA for the CDR3 is TGCGCCAGCAGTCGTACAGGGGGCAATCAGCCCCAGCATTTT. As protein: CASSRTGGNQPQHF. The V and J genes are TRBV5-1 and TRBJ1-5, with 7 nucleotides matching TRBD1. The CDR3 extends over 14 amino acids. Per germline, CDR1 SGHRS and CDR2 YFSETQ. With 5 bases clipped from V and 2 bases from J, the junction kept 4 bases outside the gene matches.

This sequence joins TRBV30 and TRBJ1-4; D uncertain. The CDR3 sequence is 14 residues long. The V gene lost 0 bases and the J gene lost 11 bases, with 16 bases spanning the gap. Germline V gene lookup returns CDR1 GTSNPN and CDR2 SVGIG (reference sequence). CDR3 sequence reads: CAWSVRASTGKLFF. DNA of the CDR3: TGTGCCTGGAGTGTGAGGGCTTCCACGGGGAAACTGTTTTTT.

CDR3: CASSPGQITYEQYF. Here the CDR3 DNA reads TGTGCCAGCAGTCCCGGACAGATAACCTACGAGCAGTACTTC. The rearrangement links TRBV5-5 to TRBJ2-7, with D perhaps matching TRBD1 (6 bases). This CDR3 comprises 14 residues. Looked up from germline, CDR1 is SGHKS and CDR2 is YYEKEE (reference sequence). The V end was cut by 5 bases, the J end by 2 bases, with 14 bases between.

CDR3 amino acids: CASSQVSGTGANVLTF. Here the CDR3 DNA reads TGCGCCAGCAGCCAAGTATCAGGGACTGGGGCCAACGTCCTGACTTTC. The J gene is TRBJ2-6, the V gene TRBV4-1, with D perhaps matching TRBD1 (5 bases). Germline V gene data show CDR1 as MGHRA and CDR2 as YSYEKL. CDR3 length: 16 residues. The ends were cut back, 1 base at V and 2 bases at J, with 9 bases in the middle.

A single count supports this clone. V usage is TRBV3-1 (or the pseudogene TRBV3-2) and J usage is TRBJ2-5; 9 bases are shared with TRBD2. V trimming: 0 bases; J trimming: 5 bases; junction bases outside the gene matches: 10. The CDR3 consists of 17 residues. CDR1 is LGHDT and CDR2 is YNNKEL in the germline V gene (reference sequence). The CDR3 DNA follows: TGTGCCAGCAGCCAAGACTCGACTAGCGGCGCCGGGGAGACCCAGTACTTC. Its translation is CASSQDSTSGAGETQYF.

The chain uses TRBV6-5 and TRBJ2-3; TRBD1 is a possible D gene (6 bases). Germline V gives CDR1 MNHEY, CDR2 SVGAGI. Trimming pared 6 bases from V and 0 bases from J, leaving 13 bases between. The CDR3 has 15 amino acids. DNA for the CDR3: TGTGCCAGCAGGGGAAACGACAGGAGCACAGATACGCAGTATTTT. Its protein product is CASRGNDRSTDTQYF.

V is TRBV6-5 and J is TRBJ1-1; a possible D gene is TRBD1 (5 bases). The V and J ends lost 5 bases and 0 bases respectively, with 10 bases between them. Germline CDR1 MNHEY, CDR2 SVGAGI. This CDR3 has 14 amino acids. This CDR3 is CASSPGHLNTEAFF. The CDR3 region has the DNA TGTGCCAGCAGTCCAGGACACCTGAACACTGAAGCTTTCTTT.

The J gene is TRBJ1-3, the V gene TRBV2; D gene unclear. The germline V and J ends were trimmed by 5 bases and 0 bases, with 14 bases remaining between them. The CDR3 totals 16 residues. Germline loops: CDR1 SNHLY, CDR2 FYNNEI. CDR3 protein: CASSPQIINSGNTIYF. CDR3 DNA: TGTGCCAGCAGTCCGCAGATAATTAACTCTGGAAACACCATATATTTT.

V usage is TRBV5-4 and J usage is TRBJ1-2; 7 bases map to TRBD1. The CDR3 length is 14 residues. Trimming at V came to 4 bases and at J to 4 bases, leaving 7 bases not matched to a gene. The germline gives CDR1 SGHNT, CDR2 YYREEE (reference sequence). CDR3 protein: CASSPGQDFYGYTF. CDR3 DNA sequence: TGTGCCAGCAGCCCCGGACAGGACTTCTATGGCTACACCTTC.